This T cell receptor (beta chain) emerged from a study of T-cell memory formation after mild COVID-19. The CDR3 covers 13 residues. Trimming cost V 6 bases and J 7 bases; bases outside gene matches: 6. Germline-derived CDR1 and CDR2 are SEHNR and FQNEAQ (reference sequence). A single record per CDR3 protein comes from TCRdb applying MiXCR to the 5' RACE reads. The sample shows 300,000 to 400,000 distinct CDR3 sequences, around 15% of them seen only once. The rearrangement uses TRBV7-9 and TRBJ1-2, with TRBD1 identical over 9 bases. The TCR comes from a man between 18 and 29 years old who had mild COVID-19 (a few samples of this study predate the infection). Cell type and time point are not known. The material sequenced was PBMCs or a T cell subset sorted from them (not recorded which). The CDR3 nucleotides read TGTGCCAGCAGACAACAGGGGGCGTTTGGCTACACCTTC. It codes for CASRQQGAFGYTF.